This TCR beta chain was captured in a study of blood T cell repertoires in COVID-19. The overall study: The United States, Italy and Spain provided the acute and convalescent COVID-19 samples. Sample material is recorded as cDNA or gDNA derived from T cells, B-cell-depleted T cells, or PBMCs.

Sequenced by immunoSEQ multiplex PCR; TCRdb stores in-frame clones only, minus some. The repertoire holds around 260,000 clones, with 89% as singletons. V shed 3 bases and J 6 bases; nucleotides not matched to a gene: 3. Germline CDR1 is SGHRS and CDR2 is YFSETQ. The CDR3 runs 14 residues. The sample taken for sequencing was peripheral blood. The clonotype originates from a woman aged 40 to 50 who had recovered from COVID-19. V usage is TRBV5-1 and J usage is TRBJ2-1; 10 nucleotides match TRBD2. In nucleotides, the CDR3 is TGCGCCAGCAGCTATTCTAGCGGGAGCAATGAGCAGTTCTTC. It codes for CASSYSSGSNEQFF.